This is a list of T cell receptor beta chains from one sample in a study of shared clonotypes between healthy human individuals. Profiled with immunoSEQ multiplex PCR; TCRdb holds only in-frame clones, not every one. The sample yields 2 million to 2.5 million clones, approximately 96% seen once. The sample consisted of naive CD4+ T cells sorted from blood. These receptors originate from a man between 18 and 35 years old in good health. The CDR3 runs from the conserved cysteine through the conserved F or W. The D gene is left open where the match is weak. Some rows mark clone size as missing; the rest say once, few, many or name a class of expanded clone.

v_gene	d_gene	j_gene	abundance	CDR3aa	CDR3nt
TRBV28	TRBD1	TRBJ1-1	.	CASSLLNRGSTEAFF	TGTGCCAGCAGTTTATTAAACAGGGGGAGCACTGAAGCTTTCTTT
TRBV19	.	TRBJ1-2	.	CASSPSSGGYGYTF	TGTGCCAGTAGTCCCAGCTCCGGGGGTTATGGCTACACCTTC
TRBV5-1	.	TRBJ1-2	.	CASSRDNNYGYTF	TGCGCCAGCAGCCGCGATAATAACTATGGCTACACCTTC
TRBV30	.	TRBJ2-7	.	CAWSVSRTWGYEQYF	TGTGCCTGGAGTGTTTCTCGGACGTGGGGCTACGAGCAGTACTTC
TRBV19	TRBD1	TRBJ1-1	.	CASSIWDRANTEAFF	TGTGCCAGTAGTATATGGGACAGGGCGAACACTGAAGCTTTCTTT
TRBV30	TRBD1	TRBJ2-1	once	CAWSRIGTGPFF	TGTGCCTGGAGTCGTATAGGGACAGGGCCGTTCTTC
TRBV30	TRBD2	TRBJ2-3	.	CAWSGTSGGADTQYF	TGTGCCTGGAGCGGGACTAGCGGGGGAGCGGATACGCAGTATTTT
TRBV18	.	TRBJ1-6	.	CASSPSSGDNSPLHF	TGTGCCAGCTCACCGAGCTCGGGGGATAATTCACCCCTCCACTTT
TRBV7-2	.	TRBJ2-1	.	CASSLFLPNEQFF	TGTGCCAGCAGCTTATTCCTACCTAATGAGCAGTTCTTC
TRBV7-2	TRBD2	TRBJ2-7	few	CASSLAGGWDEQYF	TGTGCCAGCAGCTTAGCGGGAGGGTGGGACGAGCAGTACTTC
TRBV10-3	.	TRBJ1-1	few	CAISESVEVTEAFF	TGTGCCATCAGTGAGTCAGTTGAGGTCACTGAAGCTTTCTTT
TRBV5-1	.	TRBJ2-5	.	CASSPGPRETQYF	TGCGCCAGCAGCCCGGGGCCGCGAGAGACCCAGTACTTC
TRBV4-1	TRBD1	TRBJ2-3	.	CASSQAKGARPSTDTQYF	TGCGCCAGCAGCCAGGCAAAGGGGGCGCGACCTTCAACAGATACGCAGTATTTT
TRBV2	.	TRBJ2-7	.	CASSPTYTANEQYF	TGTGCCAGCAGTCCGACTTACACCGCCAACGAGCAGTACTTC
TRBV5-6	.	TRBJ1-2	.	CASSRPAGSGGYTF	TGTGCCAGCAGCCGACCAGCGGGGTCTGGTGGCTACACCTTC
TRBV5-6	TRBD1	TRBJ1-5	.	CASSYGQENQPQHF	TGTGCCAGCAGCTACGGACAGGAAAATCAGCCCCAGCATTTT
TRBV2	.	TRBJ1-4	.	CAGRRGEGEKLFF	TGTGCCGGACGGAGGGGTGAGGGGGAAAAACTGTTTTTT
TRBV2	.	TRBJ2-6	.	CASSSGTGSSGANVLTF	TGTGCCAGCAGTTCCGGGACGGGTAGCTCTGGGGCCAACGTCCTGACTTTC
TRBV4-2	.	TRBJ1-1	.	CASSRAGLTNTEAFF	TGTGCCAGCAGCCGCGCGGGCCTAACGAACACTGAAGCTTTCTTT
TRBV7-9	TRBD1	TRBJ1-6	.	CASRRTGENSPLHF	TGTGCCAGCCGCCGGACAGGGGAGAATTCACCCCTCCACTTT
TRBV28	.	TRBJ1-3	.	CASSFPNSGNTIYF	TGTGCCAGCAGTTTCCCAAACTCTGGAAACACCATATATTTT
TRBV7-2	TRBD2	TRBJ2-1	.	CASSLGTSGRRAYNEQFF	TGTGCCAGCAGCTTAGGGACTAGCGGGAGGAGGGCCTACAATGAGCAGTTCTTC
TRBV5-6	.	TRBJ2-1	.	CASSSLRTGLLDSYNEQFF	TGTGCCAGCAGCTCCTTGAGAACGGGACTCTTGGACTCCTACAATGAGCAGTTCTTC
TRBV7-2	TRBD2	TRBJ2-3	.	CASSFLAGGLADTQYF	TGTGCCAGCAGCTTTCTAGCGGGAGGGCTCGCAGATACGCAGTATTTT
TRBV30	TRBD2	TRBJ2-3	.	CAWSPARTSGTSTDTQYF	TGTGCCTGGAGTCCCGCAAGGACTAGCGGGACTAGCACAGATACGCAGTATTTT
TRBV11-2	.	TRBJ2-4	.	CASSLDQGTIQYF	TGTGCCAGCAGCTTAGATCAGGGCACGATTCAGTACTTC
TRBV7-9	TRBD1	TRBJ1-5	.	CASSLGTGYQPQHF	TGTGCCAGCAGCCTCGGGACAGGATATCAGCCCCAGCATTTT
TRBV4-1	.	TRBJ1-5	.	CASSPAPYSNQPQHF	TGCGCCAGCAGCCCGGCACCTTATAGCAATCAGCCCCAGCATTTT
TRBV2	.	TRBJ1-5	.	CASSEWGNQPQHF	TGTGCCAGCAGTGAATGGGGCAATCAGCCCCAGCATTTT
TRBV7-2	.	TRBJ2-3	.	CASSSFGAVGTDTQYF	TGTGCCAGCAGCTCCTTTGGGGCGGTGGGCACAGATACGCAGTATTTT
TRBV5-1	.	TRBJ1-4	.	CASSVTGINEKLFF	TGCGCCAGCAGCGTCACAGGAATCAATGAAAAACTGTTTTTT
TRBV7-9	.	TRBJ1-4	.	CASSPHGATNEKLFF	TGTGCCAGCAGCCCACATGGGGCGACTAATGAAAAACTGTTTTTT
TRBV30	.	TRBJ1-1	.	CAWSLLADTEAFF	TGTGCCTGGAGCTTACTAGCGGACACTGAAGCTTTCTTT
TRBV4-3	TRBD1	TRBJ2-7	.	CASSQVRDRAYEQYF	TGCGCCAGCAGCCAAGTAAGGGACAGGGCTTACGAGCAGTACTTC
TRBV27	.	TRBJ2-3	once	CASSLGGTRTDTQYF	TGTGCCAGCAGTTTGGGGGGGACACGCACAGATACGCAGTATTTT
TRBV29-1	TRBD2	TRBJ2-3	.	CSVGRGTDTQYF	TGCAGCGTCGGGAGGGGGACAGATACGCAGTATTTT
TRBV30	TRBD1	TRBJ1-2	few	CAWSEVRDRPTQKANYGYTF	TGTGCCTGGAGTGAGGTCCGGGACAGACCCACACAGAAAGCTAACTATGGCTACACCTTC
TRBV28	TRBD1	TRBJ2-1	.	CASSEPGQTHNEQFF	TGTGCCAGCAGTGAACCGGGACAGACTCACAATGAGCAGTTCTTC
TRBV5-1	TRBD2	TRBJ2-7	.	CASSPGTSGGAREQYF	TGCGCCAGCAGCCCAGGGACTAGCGGGGGGGCGAGGGAGCAGTACTTC
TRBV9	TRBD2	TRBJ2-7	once	CASSYPGLAGYEQYF	TGTGCCAGCAGTTATCCGGGACTAGCGGGTTACGAGCAGTACTTC
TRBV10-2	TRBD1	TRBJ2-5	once	CASSGTGFGWETQYF	TGCGCCAGCTCCGGGACAGGGTTTGGATGGGAGACCCAGTACTTC
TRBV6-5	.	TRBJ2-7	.	CASRRAGISYEQYF	TGTGCCAGCCGTCGGGCAGGAATTTCCTACGAGCAGTACTTC
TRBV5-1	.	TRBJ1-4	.	CASSLDLNEKLFF	TGCGCCAGCAGCTTAGACCTTAATGAAAAACTGTTTTTT
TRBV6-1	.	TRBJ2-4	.	CASSVGGSKNIQYF	TGTGCCAGCAGTGTAGGGGGTAGCAAAAACATTCAGTACTTC
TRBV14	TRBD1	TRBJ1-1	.	CASSLSLGQGAPGAFPAFF	TGTGCCAGCAGCCTATCTTTGGGACAGGGGGCTCCCGGGGCCTTTCCTGCTTTCTTT
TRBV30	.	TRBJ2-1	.	CAWDQNNEQFF	TGTGCCTGGGACCAGAACAATGAGCAGTTCTTC
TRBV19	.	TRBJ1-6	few	CASTITPRDFADNSPLHF	TGTGCCAGTACTATTACTCCTCGGGACTTCGCGGATAATTCACCCCTCCACTTT
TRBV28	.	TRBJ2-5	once	CASSLDLGETQYF	TGTGCCAGCAGTTTAGACCTTGGAGAGACCCAGTACTTC